This passage covers 15 T cell receptor beta chains from one sample sequenced in a study of radiation and T cells in renal cell carcinoma. Time point specified: blood 4 weeks post-SBRT, at nephrectomy. Treatment defined: 15 Gy SBRT to primary tumor, nephrectomy 4 weeks later. Using immunoSEQ multiplex PCR, the repertoire was profiled, and TCRdb retains in-frame clones only, with some absent. The repertoire holds 60,000 to 95,000 clones, with 83% as singletons. The source was blood, collected from a patient whose treatment included radiotherapy and nephrectomy. The receptors come from a woman aged 55-75 years with renal cell carcinoma.

The chain has TRBV27 and TRBJ2-2; 7 positions agree with TRBD1. V shed 1 base and J 4 bases; nucleotides not matched to a gene: 15. Per the germline V gene, CDR1 is MNHEY and CDR2 is SMNVEV (reference sequence). The length of the CDR3 is 19 residues. The CDR3 DNA reads as TGTGCCAGCAGTTTATGGGGTCCACAGGGGCGACGGCCCACCGGGGAGCTGTTTTTT. Protein sequence: CASSLWGPQGRRPTGELFF.

The chain employs TRBV13 and TRBJ2-1; D might be TRBD1 or TRBD2, each matching 6 bases. Trimming removed 4 bases from V and 9 bases from J, with 22 bases in between. The V gene's germline CDR1 is PRHDT and CDR2 FYEKMQ (reference sequence). The CDR3 has 16 amino acids. In nucleotides, the CDR3 is TGTGCCAGCAGCTGGCGACTAGTCGACTTGACAGGTGAGCAGTTCTTC. Translated, it gives CASSWRLVDLTGEQFF.

The chain recombines TRBV18 with TRBJ2-3; TRBD1 agrees at 11 bases. Losses at the gene ends were 0 bases for V and 3 bases for J; bases not matched to a gene: 5. This CDR3 contains 17 residues. CDR1 KGHSH and CDR2 LQKENI come from the germline V gene. The CDR3 DNA follows: TGTGCCAGCTCACCACCGGGACAGGGGGATTGGACAGATACGCAGTATTTT. This codes for CASSPPGQGDWTDTQYF.

The chain joins TRBV5-5 to TRBJ2-5; 12 bases align to TRBD2. Germline V gene data show CDR1 as SGHKS and CDR2 as YYEKEE (reference sequence). The CDR3 contains 17 residues. The V segment lost 2 bases and the J segment 0 bases; nucleotides outside the gene matches: 5. CDR3: CASSFTSGGTYQETQYF. The DNA for the CDR3 is TGTGCCAGCAGCTTCACTAGCGGGGGGACATACCAAGAGACCCAGTACTTC.

This chain joins TRBV7-9 and TRBJ2-1; 8 bases align to TRBD1. The trim removed 3 bases at V and 9 bases at J, leaving 7 bases unmatched. The germline gives CDR1 SEHNR, CDR2 FQNEAQ (reference sequence). CDR3 length: 14 residues. The CDR3 loop is CASSFSGQAVEQFF. CDR3 nucleotide sequence: TGTGCCAGCAGCTTTTCGGGACAGGCGGTTGAGCAGTTCTTC.

This chain connects TRBV5-4 to TRBJ2-1, with D unclear. V shed 2 bases and J shed 7 bases, with 10 bases lying between them. The CDR3 is 13 residues long. Germline V gives CDR1 SGHNT, CDR2 YYREEE (reference sequence). The DNA of the CDR3 is TGTGCCAGCAGCTTACGTGGTGGGAATGAGCAGTTCTTC. This sequence encodes CASSLRGGNEQFF.

The chain couples TRBV9 to TRBJ2-3; 9 nucleotides align to TRBD1. CDR1 and CDR2 from the germline V gene are SGDLS and YYNGEE. CDR3 length: 17 amino acids. Losses at the gene ends were 3 bases for V and 2 bases for J; bases not matched to a gene: 10. The CDR3 DNA sequence: TGTGCCAGCAGCGCTTATTCCGGGACAGGGACCACAGATACGCAGTATTTT. Its protein is CASSAYSGTGTTDTQYF.

The chain recombines TRBV5-6 with TRBJ1-2; D is uncertain. V gave up 2 bases and J gave up 6 bases, with 8 bases separating them. CDR1 is SGHDT, CDR2 YYEEEE, per germline. This CDR3 is 12 amino acids long. The CDR3 loop is CASSLSIDGYTF. The CDR3 coding sequence is TGTGCCAGCAGCTTATCTATAGATGGCTACACCTTC. The full variable domain, rest sourced from reference TRBV5-6 and TRBJ1-2, is DAGVTQSPTHLIKTRGQQVTLRCSPKSGHDTVSWYQQALGQGPQFIFQYYEEEERQRGNFPDRFSGHQFPNYSSELNVNALLLGDSALYLCASSLSIDGYTFGSGTRLTVV.

The chain links TRBV5-4 to TRBJ2-7; D possibly corresponds to TRBD1 (6 bases). V was shortened by 5 bases and J by 2 bases, with 8 bases between the two germline ends. Germline CDR1 SGHNT, CDR2 YYREEE (reference sequence). CDR3 length: 12 amino acids. DNA for the CDR3: TGTGCCAGCAGTCGGGACACCTACGAGCAGTACTTC. This gives the protein CASSRDTYEQYF.

This chain links TRBV27 with TRBJ2-1, with 10 bases matching TRBD1. Germline-derived CDR1 and CDR2 are MNHEY and SMNVEV (reference sequence). CDR3 length: 18 residues. The trim removed 2 bases at V and 8 bases at J, leaving 15 bases unmatched. This chain's CDR3 is CASSLRDRGVVGWDEQFF. The CDR3 nucleotides are TGTGCCAGCAGTTTACGGGACAGGGGAGTGGTCGGATGGGATGAGCAGTTCTTC.

The gene calls are TRBV30 and TRBJ2-1, with 11 nucleotides matching TRBD2. The CDR3 has 17 amino acids. The germline V gene encodes CDR1 GTSNPN and CDR2 SVGIG (reference sequence). V was clipped by 1 base and J by 3 bases; unmatched bases: 8. In DNA form, the CDR3 reads TGTGCCTGGAGTGCGGTTTCTAGCGGGAGGCACTACAATGAGCAGTTCTTC. This sequence encodes CAWSAVSSGRHYNEQFF. Combining the CDR3 with reference TRBV30 and TRBJ2-1 gives the whole variable domain SQTIHQWPATLVQPVGSPLSLECTVEGTSNPNLYWYRQAAGRGLQLLFYSVGIGQISSEVPQNLSASRPQDRQFILSSKKLLLSDSGFYLCAWSAVSSGRHYNEQFFGPGTRLTVL.

The chain links TRBV18 to TRBJ2-7, with 9 nucleotides matching TRBD1. V lost 3 bases, J lost 5 bases, and 5 bases stayed unmatched. Germline V gene sequence: CDR1 KGHSH, CDR2 LQKENI. This CDR3 region has 14 residues. The CDR3 protein is CASSPGQGSHEQYF. CDR3 bases: TGTGCCAGCTCACCGGGACAGGGAAGCCACGAGCAGTACTTC.

The V call is TRBV5-6, the J call TRBJ1-5, with 10 bases identical to TRBD1. Germline V lookup: CDR1 SGHDT, CDR2 YYEEEE. J was trimmed by 7 bases and V by 2 bases; bases with no gene match: 3. This CDR3 spans 14 amino acids. The CDR3 region is CASSFRQGAQPQHF. CDR3 DNA sequence: TGTGCCAGCAGCTTCAGACAGGGGGCACAGCCCCAGCATTTT. The full variable domain, with the rest looked up from reference TRBV5-6 and TRBJ1-5, is DAGVTQSPTHLIKTRGQQVTLRCSPKSGHDTVSWYQQALGQGPQFIFQYYEEEERQRGNFPDRFSGHQFPNYSSELNVNALLLGDSALYLCASSFRQGAQPQHFGDGTRLSIL.

This clone came up a few times. This chain links TRBV5-1 with TRBJ1-1, with D possibly matching TRBD1 (5 bases). The V gene lost 4 bases and the J gene lost 0 bases, with 22 bases spanning the gap. The CDR3 is 18 residues long. Germline CDR1 and CDR2: SGHRS and YFSETQ. CDR3 region: CASSRILTDNPLNTEAFF. In DNA form, the CDR3 reads TGCGCCAGCAGCCGCATTCTCACGGACAACCCCTTGAACACTGAAGCTTTCTTT.

This chain joins TRBV5-1 and TRBJ2-7, with D maybe TRBD1 (6 bases). Per the germline V gene, CDR1 is SGHRS and CDR2 is YFSETQ. CDR3 length: 16 residues. V lost 0 bases and J 7 bases, leaving 20 bases between the germline ends. CDR3 DNA: TGCGCCAGCAGCTTGGGGTTCAACAGGGTTCCCGCTGAGCAGTACTTC. Translated, it gives CASSLGFNRVPAEQYF.